This paragraph covers one T cell receptor beta chain sequence. The antigen is unknown. The CDR3 consists of 16 residues. Looked up from germline, CDR1 is KGHSH and CDR2 is LQKENI. V gave up 5 bases and J gave up 1 base; unmatched junction bases: 5. Purity exceeded 95% in all sorted populations. The sequenced template was cDNA made from the entire isolated RNA. The data were produced by immunoSEQ multiplex PCR, yet TCRdb's version contains in-frame clones alone and is incomplete. Among about 150,000 clones listed, 7.8% were seen once. The entry originates in a study of beta chain features in type 1 diabetes. The study's findings and limits: The study found moderately but significantly shorter TCRB CDR3s in all four CD4+ subsets of Type 1 diabetes patients.

Input material: central memory CD4+ T cells from blood. The source is a woman between 40 and 55 years old with type 1 diabetes. The chain carries TRBV18 and TRBJ2-2; 9 nucleotides agree with TRBD1. CDR3 DNA sequence: TGTGCCAGCTCATTACAGGGGGCGTTGAACACCGGGGAGCTGTTTTTT. Translation: CASSLQGALNTGELFF. Drawing the rest from reference TRBV18 and TRBJ2-2, the complete variable domain is NAGVMQNPRHLVRRRGQEARLRCSPMKGHSHVYWYRQLPEEGLKFMVYLQKENIIDESGMPKERFSAEFPKEGPSILRIQQVVRGDSAAYFCASSLQGALNTGELFFGEGSRLTVL.